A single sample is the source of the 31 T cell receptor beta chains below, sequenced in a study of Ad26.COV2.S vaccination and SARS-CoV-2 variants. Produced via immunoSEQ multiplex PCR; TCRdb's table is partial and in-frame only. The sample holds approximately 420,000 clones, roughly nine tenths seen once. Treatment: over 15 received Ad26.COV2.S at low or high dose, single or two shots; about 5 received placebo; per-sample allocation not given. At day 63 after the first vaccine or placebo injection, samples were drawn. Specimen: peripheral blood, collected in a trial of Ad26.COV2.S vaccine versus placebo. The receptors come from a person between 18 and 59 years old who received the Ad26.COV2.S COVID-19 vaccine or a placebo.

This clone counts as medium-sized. CDR3 in DNA: TGTGCCAGCAGCGTGGGGGTCGGGGGGCCCCAGCATTTT. The encoded protein is CASSVGVGGPQHF. The rearrangement joins TRBV9 to TRBJ1-5; perhaps TRBD1 as D (5 bases). With 2 bases removed from V and 9 bases from J, the gap between germline ends came to 12 bases. Germline V gives CDR1 SGDLS, CDR2 YYNGEE. The CDR3 runs 13 residues.

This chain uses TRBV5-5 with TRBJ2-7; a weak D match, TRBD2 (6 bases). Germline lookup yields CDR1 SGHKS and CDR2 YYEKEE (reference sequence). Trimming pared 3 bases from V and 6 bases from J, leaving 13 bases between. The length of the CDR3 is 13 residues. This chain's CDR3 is CASSSAREIEQYF. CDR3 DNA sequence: TGTGCCAGCAGCTCGGCGCGGGAAATCGAGCAGTACTTC.

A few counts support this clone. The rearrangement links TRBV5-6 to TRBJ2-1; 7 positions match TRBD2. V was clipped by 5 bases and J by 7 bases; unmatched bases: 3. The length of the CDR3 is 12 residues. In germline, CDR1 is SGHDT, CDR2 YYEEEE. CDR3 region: CASSTGGNEQFF. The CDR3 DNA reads TGTGCCAGCAGTACGGGGGGTAATGAGCAGTTCTTC.

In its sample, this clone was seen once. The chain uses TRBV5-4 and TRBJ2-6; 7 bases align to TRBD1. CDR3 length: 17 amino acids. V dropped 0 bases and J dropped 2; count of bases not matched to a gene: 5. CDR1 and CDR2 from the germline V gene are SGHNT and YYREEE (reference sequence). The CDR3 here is CASSLVGGIPGANVLTF. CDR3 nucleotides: TGTGCCAGCAGCTTGGTAGGGGGCATCCCTGGGGCCAACGTCCTGACTTTC.

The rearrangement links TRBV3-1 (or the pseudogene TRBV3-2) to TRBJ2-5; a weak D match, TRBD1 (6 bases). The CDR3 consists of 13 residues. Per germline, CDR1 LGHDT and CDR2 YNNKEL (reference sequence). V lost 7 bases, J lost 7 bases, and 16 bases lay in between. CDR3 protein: CASTQWDMGTQYF. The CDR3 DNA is TGTGCCAGCACCCAGTGGGACATGGGGACCCAGTACTTC.

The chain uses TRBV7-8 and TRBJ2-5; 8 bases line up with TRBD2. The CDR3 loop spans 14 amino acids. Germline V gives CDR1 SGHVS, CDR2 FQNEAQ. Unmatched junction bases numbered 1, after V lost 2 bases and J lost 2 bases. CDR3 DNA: TGTGCCAGCAGCTTAATAGCGGGACAAGAGACCCAGTACTTC. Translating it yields CASSLIAGQETQYF.

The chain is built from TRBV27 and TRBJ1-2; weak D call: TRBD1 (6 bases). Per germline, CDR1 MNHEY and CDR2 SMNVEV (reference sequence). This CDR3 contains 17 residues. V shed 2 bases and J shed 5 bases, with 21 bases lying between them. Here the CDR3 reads CASSLHGPGRGQYGYTF. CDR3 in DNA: TGTGCCAGCAGTTTACACGGGCCTGGCCGCGGACAGTATGGCTACACCTTC.

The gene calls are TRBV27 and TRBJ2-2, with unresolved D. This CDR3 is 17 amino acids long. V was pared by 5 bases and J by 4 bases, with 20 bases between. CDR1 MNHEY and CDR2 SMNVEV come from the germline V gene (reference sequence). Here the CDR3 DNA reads TGTGCCAGCAGTCGGACGAGCTTAAACCAACGCACCGGGGAGCTGTTTTTT. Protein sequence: CASSRTSLNQRTGELFF.

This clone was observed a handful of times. The CDR3 nucleotides read TGTGCCAGCAGTACCACAGACGGCTCCTACGAGCAGTACTTC. This translates into CASSTTDGSYEQYF. This chain connects TRBV25-1 to TRBJ2-7; D uncertain. This CDR3 comprises 14 residues. In germline, CDR1 is MGHDK, CDR2 SYGVNS. V shed 5 bases and J shed 0 bases, with 11 bases lying between them.

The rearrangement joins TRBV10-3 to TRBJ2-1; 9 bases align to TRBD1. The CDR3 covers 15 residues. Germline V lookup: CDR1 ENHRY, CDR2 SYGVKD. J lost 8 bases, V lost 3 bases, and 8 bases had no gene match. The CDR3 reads CAISDKGQGYDEQFF. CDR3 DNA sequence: TGTGCCATCAGTGATAAGGGACAGGGATACGATGAGCAGTTCTTC.

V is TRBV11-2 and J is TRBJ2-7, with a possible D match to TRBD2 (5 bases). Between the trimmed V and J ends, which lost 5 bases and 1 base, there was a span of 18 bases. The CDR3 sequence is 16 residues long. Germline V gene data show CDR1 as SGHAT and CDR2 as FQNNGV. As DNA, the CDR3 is TGTGCCAGCAGCCCTCGGGGAGCTTCGGGTTCCTACGAGCAGTACTTC. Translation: CASSPRGASGSYEQYF.

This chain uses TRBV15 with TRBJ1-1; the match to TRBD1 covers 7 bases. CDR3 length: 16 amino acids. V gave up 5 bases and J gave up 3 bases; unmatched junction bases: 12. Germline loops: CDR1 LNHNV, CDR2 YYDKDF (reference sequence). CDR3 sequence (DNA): TGTGCCACCAGCTCTCGGGACAGACTTGAGGACACTGAAGCTTTCTTT. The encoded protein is CATSSRDRLEDTEAFF. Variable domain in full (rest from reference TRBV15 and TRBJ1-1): DAMVIQNPRYQVTQFGKPVTLSCSQTLNHNVMYWYQQKSSQAPKLLFHYYDKDFNNEADTPDNFQSRRPNTSFCFLDIRSPGLGDTAMYLCATSSRDRLEDTEAFFGQGTRLTVV.

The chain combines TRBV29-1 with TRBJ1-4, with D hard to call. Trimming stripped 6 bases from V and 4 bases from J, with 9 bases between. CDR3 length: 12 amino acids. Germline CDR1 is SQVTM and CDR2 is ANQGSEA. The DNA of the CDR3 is TGCAGCGTATTGGATCTTAATGAAAAACTGTTTTTT. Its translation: CSVLDLNEKLFF. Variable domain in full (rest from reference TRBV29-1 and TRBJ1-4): SAVISQKPSRDICQRGTSLTIQCQVDSQVTMMFWYRQQPGQSLTLIATANQGSEATYESGFVIDKFPISRPNLTFSTLTVSNMSPEDSSIYLCSVLDLNEKLFFGSGTQLSVL.

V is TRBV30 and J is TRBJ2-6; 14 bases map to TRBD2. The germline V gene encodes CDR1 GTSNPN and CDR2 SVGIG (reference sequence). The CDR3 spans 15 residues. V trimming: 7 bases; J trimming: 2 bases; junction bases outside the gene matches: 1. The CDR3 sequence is CALGLAGAGANVLTF. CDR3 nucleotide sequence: TGTGCCTTGGGACTAGCGGGGGCTGGGGCCAACGTCCTGACTTTC.

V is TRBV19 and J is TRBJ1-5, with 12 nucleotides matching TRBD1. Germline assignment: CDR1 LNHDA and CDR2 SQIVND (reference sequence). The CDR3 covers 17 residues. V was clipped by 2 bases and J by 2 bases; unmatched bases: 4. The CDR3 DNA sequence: TGTGCCAGTAGTATAAGGGGGACAGGGGGCGGCAATCAGCCCCAGCATTTT. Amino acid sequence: CASSIRGTGGGNQPQHF.

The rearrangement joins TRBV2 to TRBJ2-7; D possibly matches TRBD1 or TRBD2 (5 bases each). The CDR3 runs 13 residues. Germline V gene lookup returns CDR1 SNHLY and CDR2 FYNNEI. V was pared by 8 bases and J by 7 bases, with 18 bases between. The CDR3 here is CASGRDGGGEQYF. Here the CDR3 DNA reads TGTGCCAGCGGTCGGGACGGTGGTGGGGAGCAGTACTTC.

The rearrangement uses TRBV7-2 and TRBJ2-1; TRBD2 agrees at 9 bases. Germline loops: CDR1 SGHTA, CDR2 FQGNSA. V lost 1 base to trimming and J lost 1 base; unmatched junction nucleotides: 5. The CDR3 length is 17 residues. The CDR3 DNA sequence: TGTGCCAGCAGCTTAGGGCTAGCGGGGCGGTCCTACAATGAGCAGTTCTTC. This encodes CASSLGLAGRSYNEQFF.

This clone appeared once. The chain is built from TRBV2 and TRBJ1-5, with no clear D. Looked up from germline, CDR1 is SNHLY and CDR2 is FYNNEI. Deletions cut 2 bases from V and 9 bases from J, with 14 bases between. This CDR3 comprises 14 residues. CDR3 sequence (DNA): TGTGCCAGCAGTGAACGGGAGGGTGAGGGGCCCCAGCATTTT. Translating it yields CASSEREGEGPQHF.

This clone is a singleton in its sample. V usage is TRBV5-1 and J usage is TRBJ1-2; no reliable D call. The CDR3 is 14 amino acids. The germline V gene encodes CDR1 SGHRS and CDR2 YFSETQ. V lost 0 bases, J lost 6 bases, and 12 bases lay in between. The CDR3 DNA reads TGCGCCAGCAGCTTGGTGGGAACTATGGATGGCTACACCTTC. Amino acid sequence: CASSLVGTMDGYTF.

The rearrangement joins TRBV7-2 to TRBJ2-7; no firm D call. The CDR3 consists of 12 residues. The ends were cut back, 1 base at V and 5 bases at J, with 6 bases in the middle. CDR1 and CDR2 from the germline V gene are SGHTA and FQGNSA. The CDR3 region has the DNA TGTGCCAGCAGCTTAGGTGTCCACGAGCAGTACTTC. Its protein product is CASSLGVHEQYF.

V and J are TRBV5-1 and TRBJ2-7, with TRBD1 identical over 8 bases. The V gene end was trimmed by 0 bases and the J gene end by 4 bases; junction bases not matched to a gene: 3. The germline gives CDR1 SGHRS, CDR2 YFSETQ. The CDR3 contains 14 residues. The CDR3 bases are TGCGCCAGCAGCTTGGGACAGGGGATGTACGAGCAGTACTTC. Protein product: CASSLGQGMYEQYF.

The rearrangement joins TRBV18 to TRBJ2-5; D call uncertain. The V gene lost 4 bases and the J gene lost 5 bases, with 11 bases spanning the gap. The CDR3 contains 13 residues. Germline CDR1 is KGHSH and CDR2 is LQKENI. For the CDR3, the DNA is TGTGCCAGCTCACTAGACCAAGAGGAGACCCAGTACTTC. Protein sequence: CASSLDQEETQYF.

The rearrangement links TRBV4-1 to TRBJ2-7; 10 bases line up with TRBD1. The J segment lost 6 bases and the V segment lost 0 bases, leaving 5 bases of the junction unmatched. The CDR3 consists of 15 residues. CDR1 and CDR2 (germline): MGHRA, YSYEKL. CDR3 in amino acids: CASSQEGQGTGEQYF. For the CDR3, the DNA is TGCGCCAGCAGCCAAGAGGGACAGGGGACAGGCGAGCAGTACTTC.

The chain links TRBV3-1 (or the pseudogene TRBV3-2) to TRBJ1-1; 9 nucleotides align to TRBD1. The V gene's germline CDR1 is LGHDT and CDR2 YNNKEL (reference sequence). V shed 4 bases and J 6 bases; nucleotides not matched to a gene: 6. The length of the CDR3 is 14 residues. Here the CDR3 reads CASSLPGQGSEAFF. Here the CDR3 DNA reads TGTGCCAGCAGCCTCCCGGGACAGGGCTCTGAAGCTTTCTTT.

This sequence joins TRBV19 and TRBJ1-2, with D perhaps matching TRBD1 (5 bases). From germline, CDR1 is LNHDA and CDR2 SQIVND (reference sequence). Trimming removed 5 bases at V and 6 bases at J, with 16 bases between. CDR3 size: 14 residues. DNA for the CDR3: TGTGCCAGTAGTGGGGCACACTGGGGAGATGGCTACACCTTC. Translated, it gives CASSGAHWGDGYTF.

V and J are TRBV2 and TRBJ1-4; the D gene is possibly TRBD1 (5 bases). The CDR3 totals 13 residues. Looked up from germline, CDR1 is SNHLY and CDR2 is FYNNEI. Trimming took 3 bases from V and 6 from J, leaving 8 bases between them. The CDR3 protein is CASSEGGDEKLFF. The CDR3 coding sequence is TGTGCCAGCAGTGAGGGGGGGGATGAAAAACTGTTTTTT.

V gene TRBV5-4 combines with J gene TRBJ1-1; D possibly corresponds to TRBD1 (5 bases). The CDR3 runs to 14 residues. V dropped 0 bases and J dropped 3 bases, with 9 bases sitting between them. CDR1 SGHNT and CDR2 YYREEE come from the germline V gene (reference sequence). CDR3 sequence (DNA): TGTGCCAGCAGCTTGGCCGGGACGTACACTGAAGCTTTCTTT. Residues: CASSLAGTYTEAFF.

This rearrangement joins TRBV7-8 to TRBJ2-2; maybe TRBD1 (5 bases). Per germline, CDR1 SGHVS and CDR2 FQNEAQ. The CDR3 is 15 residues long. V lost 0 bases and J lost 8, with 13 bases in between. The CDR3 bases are TGTGCCAGCAGCTTAGCTATAAGGGGTGCGGGGGAGCTGTTTTTT. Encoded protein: CASSLAIRGAGELFF.

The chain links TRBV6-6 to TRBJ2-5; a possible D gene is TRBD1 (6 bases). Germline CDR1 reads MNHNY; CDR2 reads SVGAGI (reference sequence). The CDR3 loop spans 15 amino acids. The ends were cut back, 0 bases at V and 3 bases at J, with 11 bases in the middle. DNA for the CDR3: TGTGCCAGCAGTTACTCGACGGACAGCGAAGAGACCCAGTACTTC. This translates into CASSYSTDSEETQYF.

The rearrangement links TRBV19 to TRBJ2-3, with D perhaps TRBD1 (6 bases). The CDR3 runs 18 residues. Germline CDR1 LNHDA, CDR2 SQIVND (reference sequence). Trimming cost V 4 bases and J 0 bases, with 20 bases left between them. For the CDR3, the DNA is TGTGCCAGTAGTACCTTTGAGCCCCGGGACACTAGCACAGATACGCAGTATTTT. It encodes CASSTFEPRDTSTDTQYF.

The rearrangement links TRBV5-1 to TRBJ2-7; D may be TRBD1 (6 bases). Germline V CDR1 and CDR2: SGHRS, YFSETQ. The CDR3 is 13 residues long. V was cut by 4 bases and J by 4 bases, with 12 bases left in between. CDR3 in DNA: TGCGCCAGCAGCCCGGACAGTTTTTACGAGCAGTACTTC. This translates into CASSPDSFYEQYF. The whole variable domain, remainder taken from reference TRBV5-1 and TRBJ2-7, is KAGVTQTPRYLIKTRGQQVTLSCSPISGHRSVSWYQQTPGQGLQFLFEYFSETQRNKGNFPGRFSGRQFSNSRSEMNVSTLELGDSALYLCASSPDSFYEQYFGPGTRLTVT.